The 16 T cell receptor beta chains given below trace back to one sample, sequenced in a study of low-dose radiotherapy and immunotherapy resistance in tumors. Stated time point: before trial treatment. Alpha and beta chains were covered, as first-strand cDNA relied on TRAV- and TRBV-specific primers. The authors ran around 20 PCR cycles to amplify TCRs with a constant-region primer and V-primer adapter. In TCRdb, the reads were re-called with MiXCR into one record per CDR3 protein. The sample carries approximately 70,000 distinct CDR3 sequences, around 31% recorded once. Source: PBMCs, taken before treatment. These receptors all stem from a female donor with ovarian cancer.

This clonotype was seen ten or more times. This chain joins TRBV6-2 or TRBV6-3 and TRBJ2-6; 8 bases match TRBD1. Germline CDR1 reads MNHEY; CDR2 reads SVGEGT. The CDR3 contains 20 residues. The V segment lost 2 bases and the J segment 0 bases; nucleotides outside the gene matches: 12. The CDR3, as DNA: TGTGCCAGCAGTTACGAGTCAGGACAGGGCCTTAGCTCTGGGGCCAACGTCCTGACTTTC. It yields the protein CASSYESGQGLSSGANVLTF.

There are many counts of this clonotype. The chain carries TRBV29-1 and TRBJ1-5; 10 bases are shared with TRBD1. The germline CDR1 and CDR2 sequences are SQVTM and ANQGSEA. The CDR3 loop spans 15 amino acids. V was pared by 6 bases and J by 0 bases, with 5 bases of the junction left unmatched. The CDR3 here is CSVDGTGDSNQPQHF. The CDR3 DNA is TGCAGCGTCGATGGGACAGGGGATAGCAATCAGCCCCAGCATTTT.

This clonotype was observed at least ten times. The chain joins TRBV2 to TRBJ2-1, with 11 bases lining up with TRBD2. The CDR3 has 15 amino acids. The germline CDR1 and CDR2 sequences are SNHLY and FYNNEI. J lost 4 bases, V lost 7 bases, and 6 bases had no gene match. Here the CDR3 reads CASTPGLAVYNEQFF. CDR3 coding DNA: TGTGCCAGCACCCCGGGACTAGCGGTATACAATGAGCAGTTCTTC.

This clonotype rates as medium-sized. The V gene is TRBV4-2, the J gene TRBJ2-3; 14 bases are a match to TRBD2. Germline V gene data show CDR1 as LGHNA and CDR2 as YNFKEQ. The CDR3 is 18 residues long. V trimming: 0 bases; J trimming: 1 base; junction bases outside the gene matches: 3. The CDR3 nucleotides are TGTGCCAGCAGCCAAGAGGGACTAGCGGGAGTCGGCACAGATACGCAGTATTTT. As protein: CASSQEGLAGVGTDTQYF.

This clonotype was seen at least ten times. The J gene is TRBJ1-2, the V gene TRBV20-1; D is unresolved. The length of the CDR3 is 12 residues. Germline CDR1 is DFQATT and CDR2 is SNEGSKA (reference sequence). The ends were cut back, 7 bases at V and 0 bases at J, with 9 bases in the middle. The CDR3 reads CSGESTNYGYTF. CDR3 in DNA: TGCAGTGGGGAGAGCACTAACTATGGCTACACCTTC.

A remark on this clonotype: This clone may be a read error of a much larger clone one base away. The chain carries TRBV7-9 and TRBJ1-1; TRBD1 is a possible D gene (5 bases). CDR1 is SEHNR, CDR2 FQNEAQ, per germline (reference sequence). CDR3 length: 13 amino acids. Trimming took off 6 bases at V and 2 bases at J, with 10 bases between the two ends. The CDR3 DNA reads TGTGCCAGCAGATTACAGGCTAACACTGAAGCTTTCTTT. It encodes CASRLQANTEAFF.

Ten or more counts support this clonotype. The genes are TRBV7-2 and TRBJ2-7; D may be TRBD1 or TRBD2 (6 bases each). The CDR3 has 15 amino acids. Germline-derived CDR1 and CDR2 are SGHTA and FQGNSA. Trimming stripped 5 bases from V and 4 bases from J, with 18 bases between. DNA of the CDR3: TGTGCCAGCAGCCCCCAGGGCAGGGGACTGTACGAGCAGTACTTC. Protein sequence: CASSPQGRGLYEQYF.

This clonotype has more than one count but fewer than ten. V is TRBV14 and J is TRBJ2-1; 15 nucleotides line up with TRBD2. V was pared by 2 bases and J by 3 bases, with 8 bases of the junction left unmatched. The CDR3 has 19 amino acids. CDR1 is SGHDN and CDR2 is FVKESK in the germline V gene. CDR3 nucleotides: TGTGCCAGCAGCCAATCCGGGACTAGCGGGAGGCTCTACTACAATGAGCAGTTCTTC. This gives the protein CASSQSGTSGRLYYNEQFF.

As concerns this clonotype: A far more abundant clone sits one base away, making this likely a read error. The chain uses TRBV28 and TRBJ2-3, with 9 bases aligning to TRBD1. Germline CDR1 is MDHEN and CDR2 is SYDVKM. The CDR3 extends over 13 amino acids. CDR3 DNA sequence: TGTGCCAGCAGAGACAGGGGGATCTACGAGCAGAACTTC. It codes for CASRDRGIYEQNF.

The table lists this clonotype with many counts. This sequence joins TRBV12-3 or TRBV12-4 and TRBJ1-5, with D maybe TRBD1 (5 bases). With 6 bases removed from V and 6 bases from J, the gap between germline ends came to 18 bases. The CDR3 loop spans 15 amino acids. CDR3 sequence reads: CASSGDSKSGQPQHF. For the CDR3, the DNA is TGTGCCAGCAGCGGGGACTCCAAGAGCGGTCAGCCCCAGCATTTT.

This clonotype was counted many times. The chain recombines TRBV2 with TRBJ2-3; no clear D gene. The CDR3 extends over 13 amino acids. V was trimmed by 2 bases and J by 4 bases, leaving 7 bases between them. Looked up from germline, CDR1 is SNHLY and CDR2 is FYNNEI. CDR3 DNA: TGTGCCAGCAGTGAACAGAGCGCAGATACGCAGTATTTT. It codes for CASSEQSADTQYF.

The chain is built from TRBV19 and TRBJ2-5; 8 bases agree with TRBD1. V shed 10 bases and J 3 bases; nucleotides not matched to a gene: 13. CDR1 and CDR2 from the germline V gene are LNHDA and SQIVND (reference sequence). The CDR3 spans 15 residues. The CDR3 loop reads CATQVGQAGKETQYF. The CDR3 region has the DNA TGTGCCACTCAAGTGGGACAGGCAGGGAAAGAGACCCAGTACTTC.

As to this clonotype: This likely came from a read error, as a far larger clone is one base away. The chain couples TRBV28 to TRBJ2-4, with D tentatively TRBD1 or TRBD2 (5 bases each). Trimming took 5 bases from V and 13 from J, leaving 15 bases between them. Germline CDR1 is MDHEN and CDR2 is SYDVKM. The length of the CDR3 is 12 residues. The CDR3 DNA follows: TGTGCCAGCAGTCGGTTTGGGGGTGAGCAGTACTTC. This sequence encodes CASSRFGGEQYF.

CDR3 sequence reads: CASSPLRETNYGYTF. CDR3 bases: TGTGCCAGCTCACCACTCAGGGAAACTAACTATGGCTACACCTTC. V and J are TRBV18 and TRBJ1-2; D possibly corresponds to TRBD1 (5 bases). The CDR3 extends over 15 amino acids. Germline-derived CDR1 and CDR2 are KGHSH and LQKENI. Trimming took 1 base from V and 0 from J, leaving 9 bases between them.

Note on this clonotype: A much larger clone lies one base from this, so it may be a read error. The chain links TRBV25-1 to TRBJ2-7; 8 bases align to TRBD1. The CDR3 has 15 amino acids. Germline V gene data show CDR1 as MGHDK and CDR2 as SYGVNS. Trimming at V came to 8 bases and at J to 6 bases, leaving 15 bases not matched to a gene. The CDR3 DNA sequence: TGTGCCAGCCCTGGGACAGGCCCCTTCTCCAGCGAGCAGTACTTC. Translated: CASPGTGPFSSEQYF.

This clonotype was seen more than once but under ten times. The rearrangement uses TRBV6-4 and TRBJ2-1, with 7 bases lining up with TRBD1. The J segment lost 7 bases and the V segment lost 0 bases, leaving 9 bases of the junction unmatched. The CDR3 consists of 16 residues. Germline V gene lookup returns CDR1 MRHNA and CDR2 SNTAGT. The CDR3 sequence: CASSDSDKTGRNEQFF. CDR3 bases: TGTGCCAGCAGTGACTCTGATAAGACAGGGCGGAATGAGCAGTTCTTC.